These T cell receptor beta chains were read from a single sample in a study of T cell changes during pregnancy in multiple sclerosis. Sequencing was performed with immunoSEQ multiplex PCR; in TCRdb, only in-frame clones are kept and a portion is missing. Among tens of thousands of clones listed, 80% to 95% were seen once. The sample here was CD4+ T cells from peripheral blood mononuclear cells, taken after pregnancy. The receptors were sampled from a female donor in good health, enrolled as a control in a pregnancy study. Both conserved end residues are part of each CDR3. Fields, in order: D gene, V gene, clone size, J gene, CDR3 protein, CDR3 DNA. The D gene is left open where the match is weak. Rows give clone size only sometimes, using once, few, many, or a class for an expanded clone.

d_call: .; v_call: TRBV4-1; clone_size: .; j_call: TRBJ1-3; cdr3_aa: CASSQSGGNTIYF; cdr3_nt: TGCGCCAGCAGCCAGTCAGGGGGAAACACCATATATTTT
d_call: TRBD1; v_call: TRBV27; clone_size: .; j_call: TRBJ1-4; cdr3_aa: CASSPSYVSGQAIERGGKLFF; cdr3_nt: TGTGCCAGCAGTCCCTCTTACGTCTCGGGACAGGCCATCGAAAGAGGGGGAAAACTGTTTTTT
d_call: TRBD1; v_call: TRBV5-1; clone_size: .; j_call: TRBJ2-4; cdr3_aa: CASSPSREGQVTLAKNIQYF; cdr3_nt: TGCGCCAGCAGCCCCTCAAGGGAAGGACAGGTCACCCTAGCCAAAAACATTCAGTACTTC
d_call: TRBD2; v_call: TRBV6-1; clone_size: .; j_call: TRBJ2-3; cdr3_aa: CASTGLAGADTQYF; cdr3_nt: TGTGCCAGCACTGGACTAGCGGGAGCAGATACGCAGTATTTT
d_call: .; v_call: TRBV6-1; clone_size: .; j_call: TRBJ1-2; cdr3_aa: CASSESRVLRGYTF; cdr3_nt: TGTGCCAGCAGCGAAAGTCGGGTTCTGAGGGGCTACACCTTC
d_call: .; v_call: TRBV20-1; clone_size: .; j_call: TRBJ2-7; cdr3_aa: CSANRDYEQYF; cdr3_nt: TGCAGTGCCAACCGGGACTACGAGCAGTACTTC
d_call: .; v_call: TRBV7-9; clone_size: .; j_call: TRBJ2-3; cdr3_aa: CASSAYIGRDTQYF; cdr3_nt: TGTGCCAGCAGCGCCTACATAGGGAGAGATACGCAGTATTTT
d_call: TRBD2; v_call: TRBV27; clone_size: .; j_call: TRBJ2-3; cdr3_aa: CASSLVSGRGADTQYF; cdr3_nt: TGTGCCAGCAGTCTCGTTAGCGGGAGAGGCGCAGATACGCAGTATTTT
d_call: TRBD1; v_call: TRBV5-4; clone_size: .; j_call: TRBJ1-1; cdr3_aa: CASSLVGTGFLGQNTEAFF; cdr3_nt: TGTGCCAGCAGCCTCGTAGGGACAGGGTTTTTAGGCCAGAACACTGAAGCTTTCTTT
d_call: TRBD2; v_call: TRBV18; clone_size: .; j_call: TRBJ2-3; cdr3_aa: CASGSGDGSTDTQYF; cdr3_nt: TGTGCCAGCGGAAGCGGGGACGGGAGCACAGATACGCAGTATTTT
d_call: TRBD1; v_call: TRBV2; clone_size: .; j_call: TRBJ1-4; cdr3_aa: CASSRGTATNEKLFF; cdr3_nt: TGTGCCAGCAGTAGAGGGACAGCAACTAATGAAAAACTGTTTTTT
d_call: .; v_call: TRBV7-9; clone_size: .; j_call: TRBJ1-4; cdr3_aa: CASSQGGVGEKLFF; cdr3_nt: TGTGCCAGCAGCCAAGGGGGGGTCGGTGAAAAACTGTTTTTT
d_call: TRBD1; v_call: TRBV11-2; clone_size: .; j_call: TRBJ2-7; cdr3_aa: CASSSPGTGVYEQYF; cdr3_nt: TGTGCCAGCAGCAGCCCCGGGACAGGGGTGTACGAGCAGTACTTC
d_call: TRBD1; v_call: TRBV9; clone_size: once; j_call: TRBJ2-3; cdr3_aa: CASSVEQGRTDTQYF; cdr3_nt: TGTGCCAGCAGCGTAGAACAGGGGCGCACAGATACGCAGTATTTT
d_call: TRBD2; v_call: TRBV19; clone_size: .; j_call: TRBJ2-5; cdr3_aa: CASSKLGVAGIQETQYF; cdr3_nt: TGTGCCAGTAGTAAATTGGGGGTAGCGGGGATACAAGAGACCCAGTACTTC
d_call: .; v_call: TRBV6-6; clone_size: .; j_call: TRBJ2-1; cdr3_aa: CASSYLNLYNEQFF; cdr3_nt: TGTGCCAGCAGTTACTTAAACCTATACAATGAGCAGTTCTTC
d_call: TRBD1; v_call: TRBV5-1; clone_size: .; j_call: TRBJ2-4; cdr3_aa: CASSARDSLAKNIQYF; cdr3_nt: TGCGCCAGCAGCGCGAGGGACAGCTTAGCCAAAAACATTCAGTACTTC
d_call: TRBD2; v_call: TRBV6-6; clone_size: .; j_call: TRBJ2-1; cdr3_aa: CASRNLAGVGEQFF; cdr3_nt: TGTGCCAGCAGAAACCTAGCGGGAGTTGGTGAGCAGTTCTTC
d_call: TRBD2; v_call: TRBV2; clone_size: .; j_call: TRBJ2-3; cdr3_aa: CASWVSSGRFSDTQYF; cdr3_nt: TGTGCCAGCTGGGTTTCTAGCGGGAGGTTCTCAGATACGCAGTATTTT
d_call: .; v_call: TRBV6-6; clone_size: .; j_call: TRBJ1-1; cdr3_aa: CASRPTRENTEAFF; cdr3_nt: TGTGCCAGCAGGCCAACCAGGGAGAACACTGAAGCTTTCTTT
d_call: .; v_call: TRBV30; clone_size: .; j_call: TRBJ1-1; cdr3_aa: CAWNVFRNTEAFF; cdr3_nt: TGTGCCTGGAATGTTTTTAGGAACACTGAAGCTTTCTTT
d_call: TRBD1; v_call: TRBV6-4; clone_size: .; j_call: TRBJ2-1; cdr3_aa: CASSDRDRGKQFF; cdr3_nt: TGTGCCAGCAGTGACCGAGACAGGGGCAAGCAGTTCTTC
d_call: .; v_call: TRBV18; clone_size: .; j_call: TRBJ2-1; cdr3_aa: CASSPPGATPNEQFF; cdr3_nt: TGTGCCAGCTCACCACCGGGGGCTACCCCCAATGAGCAGTTCTTC
d_call: TRBD2; v_call: TRBV9; clone_size: once; j_call: TRBJ2-1; cdr3_aa: CASSVSGRTQEEQFF; cdr3_nt: TGTGCCAGCAGCGTAAGCGGGAGGACACAGGAGGAGCAGTTCTTC
d_call: .; v_call: TRBV6-5; clone_size: .; j_call: TRBJ1-2; cdr3_aa: CASRGPGHSNGYTF; cdr3_nt: TGTGCCAGCAGGGGACCGGGACACAGTAATGGCTACACCTTC
d_call: TRBD1; v_call: TRBV2; clone_size: .; j_call: TRBJ1-6; cdr3_aa: CASGQGQGLIIF; cdr3_nt: TGTGCCAGCGGACAGGGACAGGGCCTAATCATCTTT
d_call: TRBD1; v_call: TRBV7-9; clone_size: .; j_call: TRBJ1-3; cdr3_aa: CASSLGQGNTIYF; cdr3_nt: TGTGCCAGCAGCTTGGGACAGGGAAACACCATATATTTT
d_call: .; v_call: TRBV7-2; clone_size: .; j_call: TRBJ1-1; cdr3_aa: CASSLRTPNTEAFF; cdr3_nt: TGTGCCAGCAGCCTTCGGACACCGAACACTGAAGCTTTCTTT
d_call: TRBD2; v_call: TRBV10-1; clone_size: .; j_call: TRBJ2-1; cdr3_aa: CASSERLAGGEQFF; cdr3_nt: TGCGCCAGCAGTGAGCGGCTAGCGGGGGGCGAGCAGTTCTTC
d_call: .; v_call: TRBV27; clone_size: .; j_call: TRBJ2-7; cdr3_aa: CASSFYPPFQGTYEQYF; cdr3_nt: TGTGCCAGCAGTTTCTATCCCCCTTTTCAGGGCACCTACGAGCAGTACTTC
d_call: .; v_call: TRBV6-4; clone_size: .; j_call: TRBJ1-2; cdr3_aa: CASSSGPNYGYTF; cdr3_nt: TGTGCCAGCAGTAGCGGGCCAAACTATGGCTACACCTTC
d_call: .; v_call: TRBV21-1; clone_size: .; j_call: TRBJ2-7; cdr3_aa: CASSKEGQGSYEQYF; cdr3_nt: TGTGCCAGCAGCAAAGAGGGACAGGGTTCCTACGAGCAGTACTTC
d_call: .; v_call: TRBV29-1; clone_size: few; j_call: TRBJ1-1; cdr3_aa: CSVRRGNTEAFF; cdr3_nt: TGCAGCGTCCGGCGGGGGAACACTGAAGCTTTCTTT
d_call: TRBD1; v_call: TRBV29-1; clone_size: .; j_call: TRBJ2-5; cdr3_aa: CSVTTGGAKETQYF; cdr3_nt: TGCAGCGTCACGACAGGGGGCGCGAAAGAGACCCAGTACTTC
d_call: TRBD1; v_call: TRBV10-3; clone_size: .; j_call: TRBJ2-1; cdr3_aa: CASHGQGDNEQFF; cdr3_nt: TGTGCCAGCCACGGACAGGGGGACAATGAGCAGTTCTTC
d_call: .; v_call: TRBV19; clone_size: .; j_call: TRBJ1-3; cdr3_aa: CASRLSPTQGGNTIYF; cdr3_nt: TGTGCCAGTAGGCTCAGCCCTACCCAGGGAGGAAACACCATATATTTT
d_call: TRBD2; v_call: TRBV6-5; clone_size: .; j_call: TRBJ2-7; cdr3_aa: CASSARTSGTYEQYF; cdr3_nt: TGTGCCAGCAGTGCCCGGACTAGCGGGACCTACGAGCAGTACTTC
d_call: .; v_call: TRBV4-1; clone_size: .; j_call: TRBJ1-2; cdr3_aa: CASSQDWAGSGYTF; cdr3_nt: TGCGCCAGCAGCCAAGATTGGGCAGGCAGTGGCTACACCTTC
d_call: TRBD1; v_call: TRBV11-3; clone_size: .; j_call: TRBJ2-4; cdr3_aa: CASSLRSPQGAAKNIQYF; cdr3_nt: TGTGCCAGCAGCTTGCGGTCCCCCCAGGGGGCAGCCAAAAACATTCAGTACTTC
d_call: .; v_call: TRBV19; clone_size: .; j_call: TRBJ1-5; cdr3_aa: CAVGGALNQPQHF; cdr3_nt: TGTGCCGTGGGGGGGGCCCTCAATCAGCCCCAGCATTTT
d_call: TRBD2; v_call: TRBV11-3; clone_size: .; j_call: TRBJ2-2; cdr3_aa: CASSLSGGVGELFF; cdr3_nt: TGTGCCAGCAGCCTAAGCGGGGGTGTCGGGGAGCTGTTTTTT
d_call: TRBD1; v_call: TRBV19; clone_size: .; j_call: TRBJ1-1; cdr3_aa: CASSPRQGVNTEAFF; cdr3_nt: TGTGCCAGTAGTCCAAGACAGGGGGTGAACACTGAAGCTTTCTTT
d_call: TRBD2; v_call: TRBV6-5; clone_size: once; j_call: TRBJ2-1; cdr3_aa: CASSPGTSGRYEQFF; cdr3_nt: TGTGCCAGCAGTCCCGGGACTAGCGGACGCTATGAGCAGTTCTTC
d_call: .; v_call: TRBV5-1; clone_size: once; j_call: TRBJ2-1; cdr3_aa: CASSLTQATYNEQFF; cdr3_nt: TGCGCCAGCAGCCTAACGCAGGCAACCTACAATGAGCAGTTCTTC
d_call: .; v_call: TRBV30; clone_size: .; j_call: TRBJ1-5; cdr3_aa: CAWSAGALGPQHF; cdr3_nt: TGTGCCTGGAGTGCAGGGGCGCTAGGGCCCCAGCATTTT
d_call: TRBD1; v_call: TRBV30; clone_size: .; j_call: TRBJ2-2; cdr3_aa: CAWDRVMAGELFF; cdr3_nt: TGTGCCTGGGACAGGGTGATGGCCGGGGAGCTGTTTTTT
d_call: TRBD1; v_call: TRBV19; clone_size: .; j_call: TRBJ1-1; cdr3_aa: CASSRQGGMVSGEAFF; cdr3_nt: TGTGCCAGTAGTCGACAGGGGGGAATGGTAAGTGGGGAAGCTTTCTTT
d_call: .; v_call: TRBV6-4; clone_size: .; j_call: TRBJ1-1; cdr3_aa: CASRADRNTEAFF; cdr3_nt: TGTGCCAGCAGGGCGGACAGAAACACTGAAGCTTTCTTT
d_call: .; v_call: TRBV5-1; clone_size: .; j_call: TRBJ2-7; cdr3_aa: CASSLAQFSYEQYF; cdr3_nt: TGCGCCAGCAGCTTGGCACAGTTCTCCTACGAGCAGTACTTC
d_call: .; v_call: TRBV4-3; clone_size: .; j_call: TRBJ1-1; cdr3_aa: CASSSGRGEAFF; cdr3_nt: TGCGCCAGCAGCTCTGGACGGGGTGAAGCTTTCTTT
d_call: .; v_call: TRBV7-2; clone_size: .; j_call: TRBJ1-2; cdr3_aa: CASSLDEGTYGYTF; cdr3_nt: TGTGCCAGCAGCTTAGATGAGGGAACGTATGGCTACACCTTC
d_call: TRBD1; v_call: TRBV5-6; clone_size: .; j_call: TRBJ2-5; cdr3_aa: CASSWGTVSETQYF; cdr3_nt: TGTGCCAGCAGCTGGGGGACAGTCTCAGAGACCCAGTACTTC
d_call: TRBD1; v_call: TRBV29-1; clone_size: .; j_call: TRBJ1-2; cdr3_aa: CSVDGGAGGVYNYGYTF; cdr3_nt: TGCAGCGTTGATGGGGGCGCAGGGGGCGTATATAACTATGGCTACACCTTC
d_call: .; v_call: TRBV2; clone_size: .; j_call: TRBJ1-4; cdr3_aa: CASSEAPLSATNEKLFF; cdr3_nt: TGTGCCAGCAGTGAAGCTCCCTTGTCCGCAACTAATGAAAAACTGTTTTTT
d_call: .; v_call: TRBV6-1; clone_size: .; j_call: TRBJ2-1; cdr3_aa: CASSEYGNEQFF; cdr3_nt: TGTGCCAGCAGTGAATACGGCAATGAGCAGTTCTTC
d_call: .; v_call: TRBV5-5; clone_size: .; j_call: TRBJ2-3; cdr3_aa: CASSYGGGPTDTQYF; cdr3_nt: TGTGCCAGCAGCTATGGAGGCGGCCCCACAGATACGCAGTATTTT
d_call: .; v_call: TRBV2; clone_size: .; j_call: TRBJ1-2; cdr3_aa: CASSEVQGVYGYTF; cdr3_nt: TGTGCCAGCAGTGAGGTACAGGGAGTTTATGGCTACACCTTC